This T cell receptor beta chain was obtained from a study of blood T cell repertoires in COVID-19 (dated by TCRdb to the early 2020s). General notes on the study: Samples covering the acute and convalescent phases of COVID-19 were provided by collaborators in the United States, Italy and Spain. The material from the prospective study consisted of cDNA or gDNA derived from T cells, B-cell-depleted T cells, or PBMCs. Deeply sampled blood TCRbeta repertoires from subjects exposed to, actively infected with, or recovered from COVID-19 were included in the dataset. The repertoires were made available in a free public database intended to serve as a resource for research on the immune response to SARS-CoV-2. The samples were drawn from two sources: the first 160 participants of the ongoing ImmuneRACE study, and over 1,000 subjects contributed by 6 global collaborators. Sample metadata almost always included a de-identified subject ID, COVID-19 status, age in years and sex. Where available, HLA class I and class II types were taken from metadata supplied by the sample provider and were not determined by assay-based typing. The study at large found these results: The quantity of clinical and demographic metadata differed by source and by participant and was supplied without curation.

The immunoSEQ Assay, a bias-controlled multiplex PCR, was used to amplify TCRbeta CDR3 regions from genomic DNA. The authors processed their data as follows. The number of nucleated cells in each sample was estimated from the amplification of reference gene primers within the assay. Sequence reads were collapsed and filtered to measure the absolute abundance of every unique TCRbeta CDR3 rearrangement. For each sample, productive Simpson clonality was calculated as the square root of Simpson's diversity index across productive rearrangements. Sourced from immuneACCESS, this table was stored by TCRdb with only in-frame sequences that have V and J called. A share of the clones is absent; for the studies checked, an unresolved V gene accounts for under half, and the remainder has no known explanation. The DNA was the basis for D and trimming; V, J and clone size are from that table. The sample data list some 120,000 clones, and about 75% of these were observed just once. Jointly, the top ten make up about 18% of the sample.

Whole blood was collected in K2EDTA tubes by collaborating institutions according to the institutions' own protocols. For TCRbeta analysis, collaborator samples were shipped as frozen whole blood, as isolated PBMCs, or as DNA extracted from either sample type. As for this clone: This clone's antigen is unknown. No per-base quality is available; no much larger clone lies one base away.

From the cysteine through the phenylalanine, the CDR3 covers 14 amino acids. This entry keeps only the CDR3 DNA: 42 bases, framed from base 1. The germline V gene encodes CDR1 SGHVS and CDR2 FNYEAQ. Relative to germline, V is 1 base shorter and J is 4 bases shorter, with 10 bases between their ends. The chain couples TRBV7-6 to TRBJ2-5; TRBD2 is possibly the D segment (5 matching bases). What was sequenced was peripheral blood. This TCR was sampled from a man older than 75 with acute or convalescent COVID-19. The CDR3 loop reads CASSLDGGGETQYF. The DNA sequence reads TGTGCCAGCAGCTTAGACGGAGGCGGAGAGACCCAGTACTTC.